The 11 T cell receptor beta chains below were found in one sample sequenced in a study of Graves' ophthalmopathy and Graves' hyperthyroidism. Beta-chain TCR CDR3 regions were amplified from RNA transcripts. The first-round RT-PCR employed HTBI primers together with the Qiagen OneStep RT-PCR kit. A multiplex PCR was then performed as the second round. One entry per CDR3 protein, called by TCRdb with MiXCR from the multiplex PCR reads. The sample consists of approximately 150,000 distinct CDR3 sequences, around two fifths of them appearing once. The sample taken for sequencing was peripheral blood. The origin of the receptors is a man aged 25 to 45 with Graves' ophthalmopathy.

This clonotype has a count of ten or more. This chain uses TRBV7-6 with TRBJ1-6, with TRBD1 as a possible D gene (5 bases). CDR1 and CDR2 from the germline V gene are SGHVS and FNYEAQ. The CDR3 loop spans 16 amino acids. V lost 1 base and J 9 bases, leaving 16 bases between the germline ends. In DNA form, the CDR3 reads TGTGCCAGCAGCTTAGAGGCAGGGCCGTTAGGTTCACCCCTCCACTTT. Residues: CASSLEAGPLGSPLHF.

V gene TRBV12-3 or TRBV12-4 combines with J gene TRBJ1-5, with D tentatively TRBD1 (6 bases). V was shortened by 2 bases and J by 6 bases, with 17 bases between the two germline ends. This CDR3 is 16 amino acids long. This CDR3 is CASSLRGGTSGQPQHF. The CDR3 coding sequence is TGTGCCAGCAGTTTAAGGGGGGGGACTTCTGGTCAGCCCCAGCATTTT.

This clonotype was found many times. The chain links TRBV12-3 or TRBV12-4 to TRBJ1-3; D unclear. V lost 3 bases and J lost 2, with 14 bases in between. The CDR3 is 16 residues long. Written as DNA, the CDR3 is TGTGCCAGCAGTTTGGGTGTAGTGGGCGCTGGAAACACCATATATTTT. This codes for CASSLGVVGAGNTIYF.

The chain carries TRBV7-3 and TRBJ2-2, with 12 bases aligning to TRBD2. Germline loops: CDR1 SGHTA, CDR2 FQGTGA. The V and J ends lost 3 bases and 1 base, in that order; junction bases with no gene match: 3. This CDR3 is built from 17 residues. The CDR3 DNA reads TGTGCCAGCAGCTTTACGACTAGCGGGGGGAACACCGGGGAGCTGTTTTTT. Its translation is CASSFTTSGGNTGELFF. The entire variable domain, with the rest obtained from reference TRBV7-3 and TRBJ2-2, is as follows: GAGVSQTPSNKVTEKGKYVELRCDPISGHTALYWYRQSLGQGPEFLIYFQGTGAADDSGLPNDRFFAVRPEGSVSTLKIQRTERGDSAVYLCASSFTTSGGNTGELFFGEGSRLTVL.

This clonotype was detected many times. DNA for the CDR3: TGTGCCAGCAGCTTAACCGGGACTAGCGGACCAGAAGGGCAAGAGACCCAGTACTTC. It is translated as CASSLTGTSGPEGQETQYF. This chain connects TRBV7-3 to TRBJ2-5, with TRBD2 identical over 11 bases. V gave up 0 bases and J gave up 2 bases; unmatched junction bases: 11. CDR1 and CDR2 (germline): SGHTA, FQGTGA. The CDR3 has 19 residues.

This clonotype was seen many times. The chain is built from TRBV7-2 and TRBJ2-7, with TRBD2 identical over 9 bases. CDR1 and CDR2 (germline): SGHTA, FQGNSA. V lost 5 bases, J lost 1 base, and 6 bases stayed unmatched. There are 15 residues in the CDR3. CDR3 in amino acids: CASSPQAGGSYEQYF. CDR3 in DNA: TGTGCCAGCAGCCCTCAAGCGGGAGGTTCCTACGAGCAGTACTTC.

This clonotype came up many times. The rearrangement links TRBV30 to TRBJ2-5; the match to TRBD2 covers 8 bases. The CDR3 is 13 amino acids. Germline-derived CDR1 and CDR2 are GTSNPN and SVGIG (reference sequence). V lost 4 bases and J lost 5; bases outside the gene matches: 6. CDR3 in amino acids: CAWILREGETQYF. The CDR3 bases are TGTGCCTGGATTCTACGGGAGGGGGAGACCCAGTACTTC.

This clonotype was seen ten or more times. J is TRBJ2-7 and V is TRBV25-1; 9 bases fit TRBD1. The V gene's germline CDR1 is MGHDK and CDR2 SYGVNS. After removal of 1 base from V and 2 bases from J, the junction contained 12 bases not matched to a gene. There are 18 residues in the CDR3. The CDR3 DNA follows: TGTGCCAGCAGTGAATTAGGGGGGACAGGGAGTCTGACCTACGAGCAGTACTTC. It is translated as CASSELGGTGSLTYEQYF.

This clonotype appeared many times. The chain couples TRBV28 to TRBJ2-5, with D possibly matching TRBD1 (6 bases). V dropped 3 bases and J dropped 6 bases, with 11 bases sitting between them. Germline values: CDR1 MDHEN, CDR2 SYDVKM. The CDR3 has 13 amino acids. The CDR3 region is CASSFPGQQTQYF. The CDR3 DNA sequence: TGTGCCAGCAGTTTTCCGGGACAACAGACCCAGTACTTC. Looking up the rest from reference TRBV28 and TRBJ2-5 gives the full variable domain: DVKVTQSSRYLVKRTGEKVFLECVQDMDHENMFWYRQDPGLGLRLIYFSYDVKMKEKGDIPEGYSVSREKKERFSLILESASTNQTSMYLCASSFPGQQTQYFGPGTRLLVL.

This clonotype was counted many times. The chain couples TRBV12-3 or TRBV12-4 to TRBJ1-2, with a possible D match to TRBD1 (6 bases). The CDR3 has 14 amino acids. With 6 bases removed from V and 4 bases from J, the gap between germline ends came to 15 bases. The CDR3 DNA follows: TGTGCCAGCAGGTCCAATGGAGGGGGCTATGGCTACACCTTC. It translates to CASRSNGGGYGYTF.

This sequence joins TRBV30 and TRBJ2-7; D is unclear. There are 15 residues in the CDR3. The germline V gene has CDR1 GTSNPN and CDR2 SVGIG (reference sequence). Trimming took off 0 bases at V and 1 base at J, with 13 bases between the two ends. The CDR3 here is CAWSVMSVPSYEQYF. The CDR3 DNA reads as TGTGCCTGGAGTGTAATGTCAGTTCCATCCTACGAGCAGTACTTC.